This T cell receptor beta chain was sequenced for a study of cytomegalovirus exposure and HLA in healthy donors. V lost 7 bases to trimming and J lost 7 bases, with 13 bases between them. The CDR3 runs 12 residues. Germline CDR1 and CDR2: SNHLY and FYNNEI. Amplification used 60 Vbeta primers and 13 Jbeta primers. Profiling relied on immunoSEQ multiplex PCR, and the TCRdb table lists in-frame clones only, not all of them. Of roughly 120,000 clones in the sample, around 81% were seen once. The sequence came from a woman in her thirties in good health and CMV-seronegative. V usage is TRBV2 and J usage is TRBJ1-1; the D is unclear. The sample was PBMCs. The CDR3 region is CASTEGSSEAFF. In nucleotides, the CDR3 is TGTGCCAGCACGGAGGGCTCAAGTGAAGCTTTCTTT.